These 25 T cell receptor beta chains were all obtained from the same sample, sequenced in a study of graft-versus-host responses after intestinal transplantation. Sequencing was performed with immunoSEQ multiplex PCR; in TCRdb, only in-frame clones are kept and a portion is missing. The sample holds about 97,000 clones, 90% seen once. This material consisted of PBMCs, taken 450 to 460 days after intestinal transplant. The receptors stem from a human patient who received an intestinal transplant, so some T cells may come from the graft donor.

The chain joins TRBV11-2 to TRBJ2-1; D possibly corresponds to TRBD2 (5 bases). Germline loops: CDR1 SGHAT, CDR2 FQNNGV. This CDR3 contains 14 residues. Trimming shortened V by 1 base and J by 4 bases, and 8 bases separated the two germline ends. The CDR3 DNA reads TGTGCCAGCAGCTTAGGAGGGTCTTACAATGAGCAGTTCTTC. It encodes CASSLGGSYNEQFF.

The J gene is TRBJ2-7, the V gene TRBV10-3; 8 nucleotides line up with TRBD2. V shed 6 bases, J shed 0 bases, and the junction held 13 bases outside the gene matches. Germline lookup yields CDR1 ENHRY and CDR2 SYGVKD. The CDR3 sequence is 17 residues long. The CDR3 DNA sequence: TGTGCCATCAGCTCGACGCTCTCTAGCGGGCCCTCCTACGAGCAGTACTTC. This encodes CAISSTLSSGPSYEQYF.

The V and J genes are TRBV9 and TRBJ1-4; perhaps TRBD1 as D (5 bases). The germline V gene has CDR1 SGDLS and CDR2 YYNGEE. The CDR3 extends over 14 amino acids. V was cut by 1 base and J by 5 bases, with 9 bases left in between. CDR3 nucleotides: TGTGCCAGCAGCGTACAGGGTACCAATGAAAAACTGTTTTTT. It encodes CASSVQGTNEKLFF.

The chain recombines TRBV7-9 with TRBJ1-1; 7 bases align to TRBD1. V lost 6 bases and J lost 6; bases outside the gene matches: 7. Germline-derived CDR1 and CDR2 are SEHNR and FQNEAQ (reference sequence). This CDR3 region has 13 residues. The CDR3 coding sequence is TGTGCCAGCAGATCAGGGGGGAGCGCTGAAGCTTTCTTT. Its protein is CASRSGGSAEAFF.

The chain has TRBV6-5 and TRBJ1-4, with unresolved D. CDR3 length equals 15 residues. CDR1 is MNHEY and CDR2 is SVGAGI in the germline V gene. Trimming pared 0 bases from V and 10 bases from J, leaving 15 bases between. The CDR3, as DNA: TGTGCCAGCAGTTACTCGAATTGGCCGGGAGGAAAACTGTTTTTT. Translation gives CASSYSNWPGGKLFF.

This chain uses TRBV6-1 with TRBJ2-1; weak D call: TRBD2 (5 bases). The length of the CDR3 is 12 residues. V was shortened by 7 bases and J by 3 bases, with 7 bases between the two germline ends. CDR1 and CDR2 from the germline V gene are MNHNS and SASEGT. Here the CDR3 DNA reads TGTGCCAGCAAGGACTTCTACAATGAGCAGTTCTTC. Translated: CASKDFYNEQFF.

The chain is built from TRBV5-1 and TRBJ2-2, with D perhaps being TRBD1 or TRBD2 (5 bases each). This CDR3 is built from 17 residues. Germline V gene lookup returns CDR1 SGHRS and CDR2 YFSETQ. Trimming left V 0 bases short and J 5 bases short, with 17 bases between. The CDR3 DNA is TGCGCCAGCAGCTTGGTCCGGGACGCCGGCGGGACCGGGGAGCTGTTTTTT. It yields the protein CASSLVRDAGGTGELFF.

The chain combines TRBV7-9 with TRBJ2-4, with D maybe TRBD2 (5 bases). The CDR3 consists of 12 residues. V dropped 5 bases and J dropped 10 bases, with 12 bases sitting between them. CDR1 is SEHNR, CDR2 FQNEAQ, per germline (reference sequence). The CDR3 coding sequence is TGTGCCAGCAGCCCAGGCAGCGGAATTCAGTACTTC. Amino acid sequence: CASSPGSGIQYF. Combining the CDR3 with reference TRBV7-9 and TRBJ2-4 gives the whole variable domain DTGVSQNPRHKITKRGQNVTFRCDPISEHNRLYWYRQTLGQGPEFLTYFQNEAQLEKSRLLSDRFSAERPKGSFSTLEIQRTEQGDSAMYLCASSPGSGIQYFGAGTRLSVL.

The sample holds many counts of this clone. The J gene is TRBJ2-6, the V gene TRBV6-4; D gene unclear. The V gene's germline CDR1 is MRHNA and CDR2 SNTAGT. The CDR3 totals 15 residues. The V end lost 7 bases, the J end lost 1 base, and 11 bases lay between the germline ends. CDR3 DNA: TGTGCCAGCACTCACGACAAATCTGGGGCCAACGTCCTGACTTTC. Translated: CASTHDKSGANVLTF.

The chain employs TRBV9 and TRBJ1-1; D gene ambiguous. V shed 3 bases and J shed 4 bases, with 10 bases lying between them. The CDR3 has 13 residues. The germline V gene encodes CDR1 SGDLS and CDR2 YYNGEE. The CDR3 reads CASSAHSSTEAFF. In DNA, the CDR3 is TGTGCCAGCAGCGCCCACTCCTCCACTGAAGCTTTCTTT.

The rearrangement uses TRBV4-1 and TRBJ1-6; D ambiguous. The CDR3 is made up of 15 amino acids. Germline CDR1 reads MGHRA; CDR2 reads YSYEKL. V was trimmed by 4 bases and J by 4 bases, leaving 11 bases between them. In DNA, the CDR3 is TGCGCCAGCAGCCCGCCTATGGGGTATAATTCACCCCTCCACTTT. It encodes CASSPPMGYNSPLHF.

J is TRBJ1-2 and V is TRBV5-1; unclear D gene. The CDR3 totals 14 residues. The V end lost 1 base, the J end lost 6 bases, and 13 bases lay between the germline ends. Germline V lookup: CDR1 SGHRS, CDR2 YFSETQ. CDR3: CASSLRTDVNGYTF. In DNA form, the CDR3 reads TGCGCCAGCAGCTTGCGAACCGATGTAAATGGCTACACCTTC.

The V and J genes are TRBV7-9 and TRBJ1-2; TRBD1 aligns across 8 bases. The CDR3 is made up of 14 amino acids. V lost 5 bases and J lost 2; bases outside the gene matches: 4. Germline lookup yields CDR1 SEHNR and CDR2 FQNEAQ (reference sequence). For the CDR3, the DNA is TGTGCCAGCAGCCTCGGACAGGGAAACTATGGCTACACCTTC. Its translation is CASSLGQGNYGYTF.

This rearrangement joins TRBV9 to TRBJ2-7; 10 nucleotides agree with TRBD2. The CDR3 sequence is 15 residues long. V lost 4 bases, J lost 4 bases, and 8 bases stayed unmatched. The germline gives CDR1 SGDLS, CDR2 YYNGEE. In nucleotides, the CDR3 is TGTGCCAGCAGCCCCCGGAGCGGGGGGGTGTACGAGCAGTACTTC. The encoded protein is CASSPRSGGVYEQYF.

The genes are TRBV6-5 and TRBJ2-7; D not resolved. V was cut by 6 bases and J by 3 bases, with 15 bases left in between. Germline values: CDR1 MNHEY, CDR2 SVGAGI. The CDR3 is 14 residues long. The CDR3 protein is CASSFDGYLYEQYF. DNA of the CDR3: TGTGCCAGCAGCTTTGACGGATACCTCTACGAGCAGTACTTC.

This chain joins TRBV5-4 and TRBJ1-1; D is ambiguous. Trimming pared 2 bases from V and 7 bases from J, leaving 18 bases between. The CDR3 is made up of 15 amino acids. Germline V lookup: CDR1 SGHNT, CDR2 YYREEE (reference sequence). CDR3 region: CASSLPGPRRSEAFF. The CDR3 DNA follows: TGTGCCAGCAGCTTACCCGGGCCCCGGAGGAGTGAAGCTTTCTTT.

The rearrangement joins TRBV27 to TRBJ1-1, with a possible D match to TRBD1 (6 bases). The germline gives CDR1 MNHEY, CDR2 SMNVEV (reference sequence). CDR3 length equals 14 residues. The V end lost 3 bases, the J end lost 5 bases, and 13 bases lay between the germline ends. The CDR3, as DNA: TGTGCCAGCAGTTTGAACAGGGCGAGGACTGAAGCTTTCTTT. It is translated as CASSLNRARTEAFF.

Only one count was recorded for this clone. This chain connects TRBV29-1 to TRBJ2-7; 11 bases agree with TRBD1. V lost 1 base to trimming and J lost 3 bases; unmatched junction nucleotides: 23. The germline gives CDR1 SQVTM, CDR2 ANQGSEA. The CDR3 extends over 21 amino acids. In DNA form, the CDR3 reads TGCAGCGTTGAAGGGGCTACGGGCACCGGGACAGGGGGTTCGGCTTACTACGAGCAGTACTTC. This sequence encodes CSVEGATGTGTGGSAYYEQYF.

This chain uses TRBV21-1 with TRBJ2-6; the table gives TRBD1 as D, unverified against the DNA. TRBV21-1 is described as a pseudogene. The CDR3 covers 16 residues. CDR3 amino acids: CASMLRINSGANVLTF. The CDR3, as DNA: TGTGCCAGCATGCTCAGGATCAACTCTGGGGCCAACGTCCTGACTTTC.

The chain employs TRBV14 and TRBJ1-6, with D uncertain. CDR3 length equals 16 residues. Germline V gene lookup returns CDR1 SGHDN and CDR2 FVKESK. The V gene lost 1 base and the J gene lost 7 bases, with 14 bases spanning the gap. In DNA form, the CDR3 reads TGTGCCAGCAGCCAAGTCGTCGGACGGCGGAATTCACCCCTCCACTTT. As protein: CASSQVVGRRNSPLHF.

CDR3: CASSPTQQGYEQYF. In nucleotides, the CDR3 is TGTGCCAGCAGCCCAACCCAACAGGGCTACGAGCAGTACTTC. The chain uses TRBV6-5 and TRBJ2-7; D is possibly TRBD1 (6 bases). The CDR3 has 14 amino acids. Trimming took off 6 bases at V and 3 bases at J, with 15 bases between the two ends. From germline, CDR1 is MNHEY and CDR2 SVGAGI.

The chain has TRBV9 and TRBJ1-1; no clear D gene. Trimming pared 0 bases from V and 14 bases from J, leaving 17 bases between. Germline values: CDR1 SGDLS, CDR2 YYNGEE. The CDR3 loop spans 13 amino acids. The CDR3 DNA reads TGTGCCAGCAGCGTAGCGGACGTACACACGAAATTCTTT. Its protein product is CASSVADVHTKFF.

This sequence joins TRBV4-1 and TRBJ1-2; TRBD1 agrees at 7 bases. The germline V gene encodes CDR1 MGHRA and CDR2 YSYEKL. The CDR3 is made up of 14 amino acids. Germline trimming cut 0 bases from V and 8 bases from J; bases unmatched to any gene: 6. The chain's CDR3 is CASSQEVTGEGYTF. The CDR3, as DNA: TGCGCCAGCAGCCAAGAGGTAACAGGGGAAGGCTACACCTTC.

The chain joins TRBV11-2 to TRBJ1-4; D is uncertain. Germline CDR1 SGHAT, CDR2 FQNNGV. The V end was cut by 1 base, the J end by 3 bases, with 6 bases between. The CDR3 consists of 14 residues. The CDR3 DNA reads TGTGCCAGCAGCTTAGGACACCCTAATGAAAAACTGTTTTTT. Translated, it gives CASSLGHPNEKLFF.

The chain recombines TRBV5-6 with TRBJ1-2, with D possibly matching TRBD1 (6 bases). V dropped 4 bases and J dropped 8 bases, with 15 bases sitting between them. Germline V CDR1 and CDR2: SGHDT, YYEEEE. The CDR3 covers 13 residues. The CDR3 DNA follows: TGTGCCAGCAGCCCGTGGGGGGGCGTGGGCTACACCTTC. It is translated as CASSPWGGVGYTF.